The subject of this entry is one T cell receptor (beta chain). This entry belongs to a study of blood T cell repertoires in COVID-19. Study-level information: From the United States, Italy and Spain came samples of acute and convalescent COVID-19. Nucleic acid was either cDNA or gDNA, and it came from T cells, B-cell-depleted T cells, or PBMCs.

Cohort placement rested on clinical history that participants reported themselves. Per germline, CDR1 SGHDT and CDR2 YYEEEE. The length of the CDR3 is 15 residues. The V gene end was trimmed by 2 bases and the J gene end by 4 bases; junction bases not matched to a gene: 7. Study processing details: Amplification from reference gene primers served as the basis for estimated nucleated cell counts. Libraries were prepared by immunoSEQ multiplex PCR; TCRdb keeps only in-frame clonotypes and omits some of them. The V and J calls and the clone size are those of that table, but D and trimming were determined from the DNA. The sample lists hundreds of thousands of clones, roughly 91% occurring once.

Specimen: PBMCs or T cells enriched from blood (not recorded which). This sequence joins TRBV5-6 and TRBJ2-3, with 7 bases aligning to TRBD2. This receptor was obtained from a woman in her forties or fifties who had been exposed to COVID-19. CDR3 DNA sequence: TGTGCCAGCAGCTTTTTGCTGGGGGGGGCAGATACGCAGTATTTT. As protein: CASSFLLGGADTQYF.